The clone carrying this T cell receptor beta chain was found once. As yet, its antigen is unknown. The sample belongs to a study of OX40 agonist ivuxolimab in advanced cancers. Turning to the study itself: Treatment of patients was with ivuxolimab, an agonistic anti-OX40 (CD134) antibody. Prior therapy, whether anti-PD-1, anti-PD-L1 or anti-CTLA-4, was allowed, and 40% had some.

The CDR3 totals 15 residues. Losses at the gene ends were 2 bases for V and 7 bases for J; bases not matched to a gene: 10. From germline, CDR1 is SGHRS and CDR2 YFSETQ. Whole-study findings and limits: Also present in some nonresponders was a low level of normalized T-cell clonal expansion.

Clones were sequenced by immunoSEQ multiplex PCR, and TCRdb holds only the in-frame ones, with some missing. The sample includes 45,000 to 60,000 clones, 75% to 85% of them seen just once. People who had autoimmune disease history or systemic immunosuppression were excluded. This specimen consisted of CD4+ or CD8+ T cells sorted from blood, obtained in a trial of the OX40 agonist ivuxolimab. V usage is TRBV5-1 and J usage is TRBJ1-2, with 8 nucleotides matching TRBD1. This clonotype was sampled from an adult with an advanced solid tumor such as melanoma, head and neck, liver or kidney cancer. CDR3 residues: CASSFSQGAMSGYTF. The CDR3 DNA sequence: TGCGCCAGCAGCTTCTCCCAGGGGGCGATGTCTGGCTACACCTTC.